Listed below are T cell receptor beta chains from one sample, sequenced in a study of control samples from healthy donors and cancer patients. The data were produced by immunoSEQ multiplex PCR, yet TCRdb's version contains in-frame clones alone and is incomplete. There are about 68,000 clones in the sample; about 83% occur only once, and approximately 14% lies in the top ten. Sequenced sample: blood. The receptors originated from a man in his 60s in good health. Both conserved end residues are part of each CDR3. A D gene is named only where the DNA matches it firmly. Not all rows give a size; the values are once, few, many and, for expanded clones, a class.

V	size	J	D	CDR3	DNA
TRBV7-2	.	TRBJ1-4	.	CASSLETRPGEKLFF	TGTGCCAGCAGCTTAGAAACCCGGCCGGGGGAAAAACTGTTTTTT
TRBV6-5	.	TRBJ1-4	.	CASSPTYATNEKLFF	TGTGCCAGCAGCCCAACGTATGCAACTAATGAAAAACTGTTTTTT
TRBV2	.	TRBJ2-3	.	CASSGTSAPDTQYF	TGTGCCAGCAGTGGTACGAGCGCCCCAGATACGCAGTATTTT
TRBV6-6	.	TRBJ2-1	TRBD1	CAIGGDRGYNEQFF	TGTGCCATCGGAGGGGACAGGGGTTACAATGAGCAGTTCTTC
TRBV27	.	TRBJ2-7	TRBD2	CASSFLAFSGSSNEQYF	TGTGCCAGCAGTTTCTTAGCCTTTAGCGGGAGTTCCAACGAGCAGTACTTC
TRBV18	.	TRBJ2-7	.	CASSPGGNSYEQYF	TGTGCCAGCTCACCCGGGGGTAATTCCTACGAGCAGTACTTC
TRBV5-6	.	TRBJ1-2	TRBD1	CASSRWDREYGYTF	TGTGCCAGCAGCAGGTGGGACAGGGAGTATGGCTACACCTTC
TRBV18	.	TRBJ2-7	.	CASSLPGRPYEQYF	TGTGCCAGCTCACTACCGGGACGACCATACGAGCAGTACTTC
TRBV24-1	.	TRBJ2-1	.	CATSDPGTGSSGGQFF	TGTGCCACCAGTGATCCCGGGACTGGGTCTTCTGGGGGGCAGTTCTTC
TRBV7-2	.	TRBJ1-2	.	CASSFEGLNYGYTF	TGTGCCAGCAGCTTCGAGGGATTGAACTATGGCTACACCTTC
TRBV6-2/TRBV6-3	.	TRBJ2-6	TRBD2	CASSSRTSGRSAGANVLTF	TGTGCCAGCAGCTCCCGGACTAGCGGGAGGTCGGCCGGGGCCAACGTCCTGACTTTC
TRBV5-1	.	TRBJ1-5	.	CASSLVPENQPQHF	TGCGCCAGCAGCTTGGTCCCTGAAAATCAGCCCCAGCATTTT
TRBV24-1	.	TRBJ2-5	.	CATSDLSMDKTQYF	TGTGCCACCAGTGATCTCTCAATGGACAAGACCCAGTACTTC
TRBV7-9	.	TRBJ2-5	.	CASSPLTSQVGTQYF	TGTGCCAGCAGCCCCCTTACTAGCCAGGTGGGGACCCAGTACTTC
TRBV6-2/TRBV6-3	.	TRBJ2-2	.	CASSYVRGAGELFF	TGTGCCAGCAGTTACGTCAGGGGGGCCGGGGAGCTGTTTTTT
TRBV4-1	.	TRBJ2-7	.	CASSQITEGSYEQYF	TGCGCCAGCAGCCAAATCACAGAAGGCTCCTACGAGCAGTACTTC
TRBV7-7	.	TRBJ2-6	.	CASGPSGANVLTF	TGTGCCAGCGGACCGTCTGGGGCCAACGTCCTGACTTTC
TRBV7-2	few	TRBJ1-5	TRBD1	CASSTRTGMSAQHF	TGTGCCAGCAGCACCCGGACAGGGATGTCAGCCCAGCATTTT
TRBV30	.	TRBJ2-7	.	CASQGGSGSEQYF	TGTGCCAGCCAAGGGGGGTCTGGTAGCGAGCAGTACTTC
TRBV3-1/TRBV3-2	.	TRBJ2-5	.	CASSQDQGALETQYF	TGTGCCAGCAGCCAAGATCAAGGGGCCCTCGAGACCCAGTACTTC
TRBV30	.	TRBJ2-1	TRBD2	CAWRRAGGSYNEQFF	TGTGCCTGGAGAAGGGCGGGGGGCTCCTACAATGAGCAGTTCTTC
TRBV25-1	.	TRBJ2-2	.	CASSESGILAGELFF	TGTGCCAGCAGTGAATCGGGGATCCTGGCCGGGGAGCTGTTTTTT
TRBV29-1	.	TRBJ2-3	TRBD2	CSGLLAGVGDTQYF	TGCAGCGGGCTCTTAGCGGGAGTGGGTGATACGCAGTATTTT
TRBV6-5	.	TRBJ2-1	TRBD1	CASSYSDRSSYNEQFF	TGTGCCAGCAGTTACTCGGACAGGAGCTCCTACAATGAGCAGTTCTTC
TRBV7-8	.	TRBJ2-1	TRBD2	CASSLVGTSDFQFF	TGTGCCAGCAGCTTAGTTGGGACTAGCGACTTCCAGTTCTTC
TRBV24-1	.	TRBJ1-2	TRBD1	CATSDRRTGRDGYTF	TGTGCCACCAGTGACCGAAGGACAGGCCGAGATGGCTACACCTTC
TRBV9	.	TRBJ2-5	.	CASSVVPDREGETQYF	TGTGCCAGCAGCGTAGTCCCCGACAGGGAGGGAGAGACCCAGTACTTC
TRBV2	.	TRBJ2-3	.	CASSDGRLGDTQYF	TGTGCCAGCAGTGACGGCAGGCTGGGAGATACGCAGTATTTT
TRBV15	.	TRBJ2-1	.	CATSRWDEQFF	TGTGCCACCAGCAGGTGGGATGAGCAGTTCTTC
TRBV4-2	.	TRBJ2-2	.	CASSQAASGNTGELFF	TGTGCCAGCAGCCAAGCGGCCAGCGGGAACACCGGGGAGCTGTTTTTT
TRBV18	.	TRBJ1-5	.	CASSWDKNQPQHF	TGTGCCAGCTCTTGGGACAAAAATCAGCCCCAGCATTTT
TRBV27	.	TRBJ2-5	.	CASSLSGPIGETQYF	TGTGCCAGCAGTTTATCCGGACCAATCGGAGAGACCCAGTACTTC
TRBV27	.	TRBJ2-7	.	CATAASHTYEQYF	TGTGCCACCGCCGCCAGCCATACCTACGAGCAGTACTTC
TRBV18	once	TRBJ2-5	.	CASSPSGTLSQETQYF	TGTGCCAGCTCCCCTTCCGGGACACTGAGCCAAGAGACCCAGTACTTC
TRBV7-3	once	TRBJ2-1	TRBD2	CASSSSGSVFNEQFF	TGTGCCAGCAGCTCTAGCGGGAGTGTCTTTAATGAGCAGTTCTTC
TRBV5-8	once	TRBJ2-7	.	CASSLAAGKIYEQYF	TGTGCCAGCAGCTTGGCGGCAGGAAAGATCTACGAGCAGTACTTC
TRBV19	.	TRBJ2-7	.	CASSGGGVGSYEQYF	TGTGCCAGTAGTGGAGGGGGGGTAGGATCCTACGAGCAGTACTTC
TRBV5-8	.	TRBJ2-7	.	CASSLGKISYEQYF	TGTGCCAGCAGCTTGGGCAAAATTTCCTACGAGCAGTACTTC
TRBV3-1/TRBV3-2	.	TRBJ1-3	.	CASSPSGNTIYF	TGTGCCAGCAGCCCTTCTGGAAACACCATATATTTT
TRBV19	.	TRBJ1-1	.	CASTGARGNTEAFF	TGTGCCAGCACCGGGGCCAGGGGCAACACTGAAGCTTTCTTT
TRBV27	.	TRBJ2-3	TRBD2	CASSHFLAGTDTQYF	TGTGCCAGCAGTCACTTTCTAGCGGGAACAGATACGCAGTATTTT
TRBV7-2	.	TRBJ2-5	.	CASSLVFSAVGETQYF	TGTGCCAGCAGCTTAGTATTTTCGGCGGTCGGAGAGACCCAGTACTTC
TRBV9	.	TRBJ1-4	.	CASSVGGPWDEKLFF	TGTGCCAGCAGCGTAGGGGGACCATGGGATGAAAAACTGTTTTTT
TRBV12-3/TRBV12-4	.	TRBJ1-1	.	CASSFYVNTEAFF	TGTGCCAGCAGCTTTTACGTGAACACTGAAGCTTTCTTT
TRBV7-8	few	TRBJ2-7	TRBD2	CASSPRRGIAGEYEQYF	TGTGCCAGCAGCCCGAGGAGGGGGATAGCGGGAGAGTACGAGCAGTACTTC
TRBV6-4	.	TRBJ1-1	TRBD1	CATRQGASTEAFF	TGTGCCACCCGACAGGGGGCGTCGACTGAAGCTTTCTTT